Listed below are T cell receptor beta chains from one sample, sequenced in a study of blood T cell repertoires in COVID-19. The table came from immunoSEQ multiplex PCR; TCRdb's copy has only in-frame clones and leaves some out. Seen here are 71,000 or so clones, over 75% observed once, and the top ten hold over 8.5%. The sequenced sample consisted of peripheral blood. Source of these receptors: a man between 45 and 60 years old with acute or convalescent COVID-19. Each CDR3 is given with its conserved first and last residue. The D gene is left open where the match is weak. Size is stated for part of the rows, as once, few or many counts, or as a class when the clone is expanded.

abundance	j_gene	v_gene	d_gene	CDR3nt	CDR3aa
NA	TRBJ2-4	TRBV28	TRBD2	TGTGCCAGCACCCTAACAGGGACTAGCGGGAGAGGCAAAAACATTCAGTACTTC	CASTLTGTSGRGKNIQYF
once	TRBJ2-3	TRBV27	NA	TGTGCCAGCAGTCTCACGTTCGGTGTAGATACGCAGTATTTT	CASSLTFGVDTQYF
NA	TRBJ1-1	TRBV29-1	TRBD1	TGCAGCGTTACCGACAGGGGGCTGAGCACTGAAGCTTTCTTT	CSVTDRGLSTEAFF
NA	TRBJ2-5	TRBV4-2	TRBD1	TGTGCCAGCAGCCATGGAAGTCTAGGGACAGAAGAGACCCAGTACTTC	CASSHGSLGTEETQYF
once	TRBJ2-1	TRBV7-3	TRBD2	TGTGCCAGCAGCTTAAGAGGGACTAGCGGCTACAATGAGCAGTTCTTC	CASSLRGTSGYNEQFF
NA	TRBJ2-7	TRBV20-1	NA	TGCAGTGCTAGTTTATCAGGGGTTCCCTACGAGCAGTACTTC	CSASLSGVPYEQYF
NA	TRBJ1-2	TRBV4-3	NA	TGCGCCAGCAGCCAAGATACAGCCCTGAGTGGCTACACCTTC	CASSQDTALSGYTF
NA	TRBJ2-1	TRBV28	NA	TGTGCCAGCAGTTTGCCACAGGATAATGAGCAGTTCTTC	CASSLPQDNEQFF
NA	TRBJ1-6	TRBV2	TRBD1	TGTGCCAGCGCACAGGGGGCTTACTTCTTT	CASAQGAYFF
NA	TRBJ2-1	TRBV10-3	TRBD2	TGTGCCATCGGCTCAGCGGGGGCCAATGAGCAGTTCTTC	CAIGSAGANEQFF
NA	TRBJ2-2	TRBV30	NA	TGTGCCTGGAGTGTACACGAGCGCAACACCGGGGAGCTGTTTTTT	CAWSVHERNTGELFF
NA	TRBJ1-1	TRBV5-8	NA	TGTGCCAGCAGCGCTTATGGTCAGGGACTTGGGGCTTTCTTT	CASSAYGQGLGAFF